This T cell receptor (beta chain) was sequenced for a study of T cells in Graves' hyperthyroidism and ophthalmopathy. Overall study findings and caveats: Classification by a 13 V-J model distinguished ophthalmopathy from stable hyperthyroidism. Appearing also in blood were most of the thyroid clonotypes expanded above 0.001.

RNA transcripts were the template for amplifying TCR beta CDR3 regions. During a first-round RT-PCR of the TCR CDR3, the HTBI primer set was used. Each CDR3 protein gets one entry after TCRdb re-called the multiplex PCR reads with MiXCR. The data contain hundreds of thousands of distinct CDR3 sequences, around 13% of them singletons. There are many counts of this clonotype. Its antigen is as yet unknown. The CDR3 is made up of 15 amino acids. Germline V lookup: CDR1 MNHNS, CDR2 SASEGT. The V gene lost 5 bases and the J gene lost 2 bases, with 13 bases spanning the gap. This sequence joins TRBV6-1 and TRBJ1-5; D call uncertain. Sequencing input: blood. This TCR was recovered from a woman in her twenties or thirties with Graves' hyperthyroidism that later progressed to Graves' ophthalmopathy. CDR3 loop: CASSQQVTGNQPQHF. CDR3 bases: TGTGCCAGCAGTCAACAAGTAACCGGCAATCAGCCCCAGCATTTT.